The subject of this entry is one T cell receptor beta chain. The antigen remains undetermined. A read error may account for a junction end that differs from germline. Sorting captured naive CD8 T cells as CD8+CD4-CCR7+CD45RA+. This entry comes from a study of molecular identifiers for immune sequencing clone quantification. Across the whole study: The replicate experiment used RNA from around 20,000 or 99,000 naive CD8 cells. This RNA was split into five aliquots, and four of them were sequenced.

TCRdb processed the PCR reads anew with MiXCR; each CDR3 protein has one entry. The sample records some 65,000 distinct CDR3 sequences, around 20% being singletons. Overall study results and limits: Clones above 20 RNA copies contained over 97% of effector molecules and under 1% of naive molecules.

CDR1 is SGHVS and CDR2 is FNYEAQ in the germline V gene. The CDR3 covers 16 residues. The receptor's source is a human donor in good health. Some libraries in this study had Jurkat cell RNA spiked in. The gene calls are TRBV7-6 and TRBJ1-4; unclear D gene. The specimen was naive CD8+ T cells from blood, with Jurkat cell RNA spiked in. Subset denoted: FACS-sorted CD8+CD4-CCR7+CD45RA+ naive T cells. This CDR3 is CASSLAPPAAYEKLLF. CDR3 coding DNA: TGTGCCAGCAGCTTAGCCCCACCCGCGGCTTATGAAAAACTGTTGTTT.